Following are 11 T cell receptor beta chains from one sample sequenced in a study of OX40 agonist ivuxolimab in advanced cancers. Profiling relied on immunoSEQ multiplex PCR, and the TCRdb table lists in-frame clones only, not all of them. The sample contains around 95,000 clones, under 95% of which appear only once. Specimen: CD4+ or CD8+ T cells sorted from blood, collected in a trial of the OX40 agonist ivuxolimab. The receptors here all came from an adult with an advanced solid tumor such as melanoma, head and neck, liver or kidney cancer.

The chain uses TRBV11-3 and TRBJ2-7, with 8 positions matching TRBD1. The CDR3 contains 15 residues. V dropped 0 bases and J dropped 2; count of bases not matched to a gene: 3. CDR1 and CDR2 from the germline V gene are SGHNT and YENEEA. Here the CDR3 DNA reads TGTGCCAGCAGCTTAGAGGGGACAGGACCCTACGAGCAGTACTTC. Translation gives CASSLEGTGPYEQYF.

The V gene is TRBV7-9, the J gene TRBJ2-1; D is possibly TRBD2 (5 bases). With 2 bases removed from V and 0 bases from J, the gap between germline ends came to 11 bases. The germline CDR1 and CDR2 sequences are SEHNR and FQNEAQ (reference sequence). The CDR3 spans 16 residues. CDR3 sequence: CASSLSWESSYNEQFF. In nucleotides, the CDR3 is TGTGCCAGCAGCTTATCGTGGGAGAGCTCCTACAATGAGCAGTTCTTC.

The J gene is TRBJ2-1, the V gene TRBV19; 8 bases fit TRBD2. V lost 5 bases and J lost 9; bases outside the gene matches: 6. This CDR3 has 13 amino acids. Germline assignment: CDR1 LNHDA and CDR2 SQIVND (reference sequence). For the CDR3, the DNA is TGTGCCAGTAGTCACAAGCGGGAGAGTGAGCAGTTCTTC. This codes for CASSHKRESEQFF.

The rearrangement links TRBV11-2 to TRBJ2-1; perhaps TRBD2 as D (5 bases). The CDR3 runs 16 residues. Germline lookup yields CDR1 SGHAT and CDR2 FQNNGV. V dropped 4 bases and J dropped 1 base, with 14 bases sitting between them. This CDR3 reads CASSSAAAVSYNEQFF. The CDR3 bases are TGTGCCAGCAGCTCAGCAGCGGCAGTTTCCTACAATGAGCAGTTCTTC.

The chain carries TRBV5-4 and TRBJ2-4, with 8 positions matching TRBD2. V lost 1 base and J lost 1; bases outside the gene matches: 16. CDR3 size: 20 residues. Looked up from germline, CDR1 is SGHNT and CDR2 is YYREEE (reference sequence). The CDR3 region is CASSLYMSGRGGGAKNIQYF. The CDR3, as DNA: TGTGCCAGCAGCTTGTATATGAGCGGGCGAGGCGGGGGGGCCAAAAACATTCAGTACTTC.

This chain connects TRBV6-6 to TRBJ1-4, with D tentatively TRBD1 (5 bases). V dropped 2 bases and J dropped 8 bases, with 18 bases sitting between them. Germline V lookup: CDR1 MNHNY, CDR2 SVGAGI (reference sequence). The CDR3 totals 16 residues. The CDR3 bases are TGTGCCAGCAGTTACAATCTGGGGCCGGGGGTAGAAAAACTGTTTTTT. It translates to CASSYNLGPGVEKLFF.

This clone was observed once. Here the CDR3 DNA reads TGTGCCAGCAGCACCCGACAGACTAGCGGGATCACCTACGAGCAGTACTTC. This gives the protein CASSTRQTSGITYEQYF. The J gene is TRBJ2-7, the V gene TRBV4-2, with 11 bases identical to TRBD2. Trimming removed 5 bases from V and 2 bases from J; junction bases left unmatched: 11. CDR3 length equals 17 residues. The germline V gene has CDR1 LGHNA and CDR2 YNFKEQ.

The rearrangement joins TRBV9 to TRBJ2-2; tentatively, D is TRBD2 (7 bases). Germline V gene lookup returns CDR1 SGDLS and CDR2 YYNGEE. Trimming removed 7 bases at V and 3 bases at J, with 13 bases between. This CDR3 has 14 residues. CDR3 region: CASHGGADTGELFF. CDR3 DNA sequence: TGTGCCAGCCATGGGGGGGCGGACACCGGGGAGCTGTTTTTT.

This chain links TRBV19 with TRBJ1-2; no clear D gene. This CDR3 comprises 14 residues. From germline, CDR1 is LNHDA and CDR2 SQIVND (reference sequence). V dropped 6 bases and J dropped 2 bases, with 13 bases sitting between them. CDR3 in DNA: TGTGCCAGTAGCCTAAATACAGCAAACTATGGCTACACCTTC. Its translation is CASSLNTANYGYTF.

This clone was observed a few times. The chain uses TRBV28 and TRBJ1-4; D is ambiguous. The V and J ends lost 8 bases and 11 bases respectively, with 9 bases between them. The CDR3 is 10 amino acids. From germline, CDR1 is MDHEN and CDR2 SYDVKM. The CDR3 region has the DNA TGTGCCAGCCTTGGCACCAAACTGTTTTTT. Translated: CASLGTKLFF.

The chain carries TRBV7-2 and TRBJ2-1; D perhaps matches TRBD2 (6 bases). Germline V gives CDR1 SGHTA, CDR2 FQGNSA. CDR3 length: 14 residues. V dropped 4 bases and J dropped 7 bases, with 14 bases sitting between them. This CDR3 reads CASSSLSGRNEQFF. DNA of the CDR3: TGTGCCAGCAGCTCCCTAAGCGGGCGGAATGAGCAGTTCTTC. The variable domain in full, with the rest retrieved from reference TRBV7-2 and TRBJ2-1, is GAGVSQSPSNKVTEKGKDVELRCDPISGHTALYWYRQSLGQGLEFLIYFQGNSAPDKSGLPSDRFSAERTGGSVSTLTIQRTQQEDSAVYLCASSSLSGRNEQFFGPGTRLTVL.